Below are 20 T cell receptor beta chains sequenced from a single sample in a study of cytomegalovirus exposure and HLA in healthy donors. PCR used 60 Vbeta primers and 13 Jbeta primers. The method was immunoSEQ multiplex PCR; TCRdb's version includes in-frame clones alone and lacks a portion of them. The sample includes about 84,000 clones, roughly 63% of them seen just once. Material for sequencing was PBMCs. These receptors originate from a woman aged 40 to 55 in good health and CMV-seropositive.

The chain links TRBV7-8 to TRBJ1-1, with 8 positions matching TRBD1. The CDR3 totals 14 residues. Per the germline V gene, CDR1 is SGHVS and CDR2 is FQNEAQ. Trimming at V came to 3 bases and at J to 3 bases, leaving 3 bases not matched to a gene. CDR3 loop: CASSFTGGDTEAFF. The CDR3 DNA sequence: TGTGCCAGCAGCTTCACAGGGGGAGACACTGAAGCTTTCTTT. Filled out from reference TRBV7-8 and TRBJ1-1, the complete variable domain reads GAGVSQSPRYKVAKRGQDVALRCDPISGHVSLFWYQQALGQGPEFLTYFQNEAQLDKSGLPSDRFFAERPEGSVSTLKIQRTQQEDSAVYLCASSFTGGDTEAFFGQGTRLTVV.

This clone was picked up a small number of times. The rearrangement joins TRBV4-3 to TRBJ1-5; D is undetermined. This CDR3 region has 15 residues. Trimming took 2 bases from V and 6 from J, leaving 14 bases between them. Germline V gives CDR1 LGHNA, CDR2 YSLEER. The CDR3 protein is CASSQTPGASQPQHF. The CDR3 DNA sequence: TGCGCCAGCAGCCAAACCCCGGGAGCCAGTCAGCCCCAGCATTTT.

The V call is TRBV29-1, the J call TRBJ1-3; D is unclear. CDR3 length: 14 residues. The V and J ends lost 7 bases and 4 bases respectively, with 17 bases between them. The germline V gene has CDR1 SQVTM and CDR2 ANQGSEA. CDR3 coding DNA: TGCAGCGCCTCGTCGGGGTTGGGAGGAAACACCATATATTTT. Translation gives CSASSGLGGNTIYF.

The chain joins TRBV6-1 to TRBJ2-7; a weak D match, TRBD1 (6 bases). This CDR3 has 13 residues. The V gene's germline CDR1 is MNHNS and CDR2 SASEGT. Trimming stripped 7 bases from V and 1 base from J, with 11 bases between. The CDR3, as DNA: TGTGCCAGCACTGGACAGCTTTCCTACGAGCAGTACTTC. The encoded protein is CASTGQLSYEQYF.

The J gene is TRBJ2-5, the V gene TRBV20-1; D not certain. The last part of the DNA fits TRBJ2-7 better; the J call may be wrong. There are 11 residues in the CDR3. Germline CDR1 and CDR2: DFQATT and SNEGSKA (reference sequence). This CDR3 reads CSADGDYEQYF. The CDR3 bases are TGCAGTGCGGACGGAGACTACGAGCAGTACTTC.

The chain couples TRBV6-5 to TRBJ2-7; D not certain. Deletions cut 0 bases from V and 5 bases from J, with 11 bases between. The CDR3 loop spans 14 amino acids. Germline CDR1 is MNHEY and CDR2 is SVGAGI. The CDR3 bases are TGTGCCAGCAGTTACTCTCCCGGTTCCAACGAGCAGTACTTC. This encodes CASSYSPGSNEQYF.

The J gene is TRBJ1-2, the V gene TRBV28, with TRBD1 as a possible D gene (5 bases). CDR1 and CDR2 from the germline V gene are MDHEN and SYDVKM. The CDR3 is 14 residues long. Deletions cut 7 bases from V and 0 bases from J, with 12 bases between. In DNA form, the CDR3 reads TGTGCCAGCACCTCGGGGGGACCTAACTATGGCTACACCTTC. Amino acids: CASTSGGPNYGYTF.

This chain uses TRBV4-1 with TRBJ2-7; the match to TRBD2 covers 10 bases. Germline assignment: CDR1 MGHRA and CDR2 YSYEKL. The CDR3 is 14 amino acids. V shed 5 bases, J shed 6 bases, and the junction held 7 bases outside the gene matches. The CDR3 DNA reads as TGCGCCAGCAGCTTAGGAGCGGGAGGGCCCGAGCAGTACTTC. Translated, it gives CASSLGAGGPEQYF.

This clone has more than one count but fewer than ten. This chain joins TRBV6-6 and TRBJ2-1; 16 bases match TRBD2. Germline CDR1 MNHNY, CDR2 SVGAGI (reference sequence). The CDR3 totals 15 residues. Germline trimming cut 6 bases from V and 8 bases from J; bases unmatched to any gene: 4. The CDR3 is CASSSGTSGRDEQFF. The DNA of the CDR3 is TGTGCCAGCAGCTCCGGGACTAGCGGGAGGGATGAGCAGTTCTTC.

V gene TRBV4-3 combines with J gene TRBJ1-3; D ambiguous. V shed 0 bases and J shed 3 bases, with 3 bases lying between them. Per germline, CDR1 LGHNA and CDR2 YSLEER. The CDR3 is made up of 13 amino acids. CDR3 nucleotides: TGCGCCAGCAGCCAAGATCTTGGAAACACCATATATTTT. Translated, it gives CASSQDLGNTIYF.

The chain has TRBV4-3 and TRBJ1-5; a possible D gene is TRBD1 (6 bases). V was shortened by 4 bases and J by 2 bases, with 12 bases between the two germline ends. This CDR3 has 15 residues. Germline V CDR1 and CDR2: LGHNA, YSLEER. The CDR3 coding sequence is TGCGCCAGCAGCCTGCAACAGGGTGGCAATCAGCCCCAGCATTTT. This sequence encodes CASSLQQGGNQPQHF.

The V gene is TRBV9, the J gene TRBJ1-4, with a tentative D call TRBD1 (5 bases). The CDR3 runs to 16 residues. Trimming stripped 0 bases from V and 8 bases from J, with 17 bases between. Germline V gene sequence: CDR1 SGDLS, CDR2 YYNGEE. This CDR3 reads CASSVEGGAGGEKLFF. CDR3 in DNA: TGTGCCAGCAGCGTAGAGGGAGGGGCAGGTGGGGAAAAACTGTTTTTT.

The chain is built from TRBV7-2 and TRBJ2-2; D gene ambiguous. Between the trimmed V and J ends, which lost 7 bases and 4 bases, there was a span of 10 bases. Germline V gives CDR1 SGHTA, CDR2 FQGNSA. The CDR3 length is 13 residues. This CDR3 is CASNISPTGELFF. In nucleotides, the CDR3 is TGTGCCAGCAACATAAGTCCCACCGGGGAGCTGTTTTTT.

This clone was counted a few times. The chain is built from TRBV5-1 and TRBJ1-2; D is unclear. V was shortened by 0 bases and J by 4 bases, with 10 bases between the two germline ends. In germline, CDR1 is SGHRS, CDR2 YFSETQ. CDR3 size: 14 residues. This chain's CDR3 is CASSLEPGLYGYTF. CDR3 bases: TGCGCCAGCAGCTTGGAACCAGGTCTCTATGGCTACACCTTC.

This clone was counted only a few times. The chain is built from TRBV5-4 and TRBJ1-2; the match to TRBD1 covers 9 bases. The germline gives CDR1 SGHNT, CDR2 YYREEE (reference sequence). With 4 bases clipped from V and 6 bases from J, the junction kept 4 bases outside the gene matches. The CDR3 totals 13 residues. This CDR3 reads CASSVQGADGYTF. The CDR3 DNA is TGTGCCAGCAGCGTACAGGGGGCTGATGGCTACACCTTC.

The genes are TRBV13 and TRBJ1-5; D remains ambiguous. The V end lost 2 bases, the J end lost 4 bases, and 6 bases lay between the germline ends. This CDR3 is built from 13 residues. Looked up from germline, CDR1 is PRHDT and CDR2 is FYEKMQ (reference sequence). The CDR3 region has the DNA TGTGCCAGCAGCTTAAGCCGGAATCAGCCCCAGCATTTT. Translated: CASSLSRNQPQHF. Together with reference TRBV13 and TRBJ1-5, the CDR3 gives the full variable domain: AAGVIQSPRHLIKEKRETATLKCYPIPRHDTVYWYQQGPGQDPQFLISFYEKMQSDKGSIPDRFSAQQFSDYHSELNMSSLELGDSALYFCASSLSRNQPQHFGDGTRLSIL.

The CDR3 loop reads CASRPSQGFDTEAFF. In nucleotides, the CDR3 is TGTGCCAGCAGACCTTCTCAGGGGTTTGACACTGAAGCTTTCTTT. This chain joins TRBV11-2 and TRBJ1-1, with a weak D call TRBD1 (6 bases). V was shortened by 6 bases and J by 3 bases, with 17 bases between the two germline ends. The CDR3 has 15 residues. Germline CDR1 reads SGHAT; CDR2 reads FQNNGV.

The V and J genes are TRBV9 and TRBJ1-3; D is undetermined. Germline lookup yields CDR1 SGDLS and CDR2 YYNGEE. This CDR3 is built from 16 residues. V was shortened by 2 bases and J by 3 bases, with 15 bases between the two germline ends. In nucleotides, the CDR3 is TGTGCCAGCAGCGTGACGGTGGCAGCAGGTGGAAACACCATATATTTT. Its protein product is CASSVTVAAGGNTIYF.

This clone occurred a few times. V and J are TRBV6-4 and TRBJ2-2, with 10 nucleotides matching TRBD2. The CDR3 totals 16 residues. Germline V lookup: CDR1 MRHNA, CDR2 SNTAGT. The V and J ends lost 3 bases and 6 bases, in that order; junction bases with no gene match: 7. The CDR3 nucleotides are TGTGCCAGCAGTGATTCTGCTAGCGGGAGTCCCGGGGAGCTGTTTTTT. Protein product: CASSDSASGSPGELFF.

J is TRBJ1-2 and V is TRBV7-9, with TRBD1 matching over 7 bases. With V trimmed by 5 bases and J by 3 bases, 9 bases remained unmatched. The CDR3 runs to 15 residues. Germline-derived CDR1 and CDR2 are SEHNR and FQNEAQ (reference sequence). Here the CDR3 DNA reads TGTGCCAGCAGCGCGCTCAGGGGGAACGACTATGGCTACACCTTC. This translates into CASSALRGNDYGYTF.